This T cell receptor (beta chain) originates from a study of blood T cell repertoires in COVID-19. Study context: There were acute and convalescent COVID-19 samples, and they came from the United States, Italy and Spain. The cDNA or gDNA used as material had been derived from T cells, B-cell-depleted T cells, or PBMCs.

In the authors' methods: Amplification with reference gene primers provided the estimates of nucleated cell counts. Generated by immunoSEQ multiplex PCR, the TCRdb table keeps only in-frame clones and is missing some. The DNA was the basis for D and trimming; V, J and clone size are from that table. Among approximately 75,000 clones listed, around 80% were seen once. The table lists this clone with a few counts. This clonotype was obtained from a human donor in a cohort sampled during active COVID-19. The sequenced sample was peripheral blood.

The CDR3 DNA follows: TGCGCCAGCAGCGCCGACAGGGGGCGGACTGAAGCTTTCTTT. Its translation is CASSADRGRTEAFF. The V gene is TRBV5-1, the J gene TRBJ1-1; TRBD1 agrees at 10 bases. CDR3 length: 14 residues. The germline V gene has CDR1 SGHRS and CDR2 YFSETQ. V gave up 4 bases and J gave up 5 bases; unmatched junction bases: 5.